The clone carrying this TCR beta chain occurred a few times. The antigen remains undetermined. TCRdb re-derived calls from the 5' RACE reads in MiXCR, one entry per CDR3 protein. The sample consists of about 140,000 distinct CDR3 sequences, about 14% of them appearing once. The germline gives CDR1 MNHNY, CDR2 SVGAGI (reference sequence). This CDR3 is 16 amino acids long. V gave up 6 bases and J gave up 7 bases; unmatched junction bases: 9. The data stem from a study of T-cell memory formation after mild COVID-19. Study findings and constraints: Whether day 37 second-wave clones are SARS-CoV-2-specific was not confirmed.

This chain uses TRBV6-6 with TRBJ1-6, with 10 bases identical to TRBD1. The sample comprised PBMCs or a T cell subset sorted from them (not recorded which). This receptor was identified in an adult woman who had mild COVID-19 (a few samples of this study predate the infection). Cell type and time point are not known. The chain's CDR3 is CASRTDRGQINSPLHF. CDR3 in DNA: TGTGCCAGCAGAACCGACAGGGGGCAAATAAATTCACCCCTCCACTTT.